Listed here are 18 T cell receptor beta chains from one sample, sequenced in a study of blood T cell repertoires in COVID-19. Produced via immunoSEQ multiplex PCR; TCRdb's table is partial and in-frame only. Of around 300,000 clones in the sample, 88% were seen once. Sequencing used PBMCs or T cells enriched from blood (not recorded which). The source is a woman in her forties or fifties who had recovered from COVID-19.

As to this clone: Other DNA sequences of this sample code for an identical CDR3. V is TRBV4-3 and J is TRBJ1-5, with D uncertain. This CDR3 is 14 amino acids long. CDR1 and CDR2 (germline): LGHNA, YSLEER. Trimming left V 1 base short and J 2 bases short, with 6 bases between. DNA for the CDR3: TGCGCCAGCAGCCAAGGGCAGGGCAATCAGCCCCAGCATTTT. This gives the protein CASSQGQGNQPQHF.

The J gene is TRBJ1-1, the V gene TRBV29-1; no clear D. Trimming removed 5 bases at V and 2 bases at J, with 12 bases between. CDR3 length: 13 amino acids. Germline V lookup: CDR1 SQVTM, CDR2 ANQGSEA. The CDR3 region is CSVIGRGNTEAFF. CDR3 coding DNA: TGCAGCGTTATCGGGCGGGGTAACACTGAAGCTTTCTTT.

J is TRBJ2-7 and V is TRBV28, with 10 nucleotides matching TRBD1. The CDR3 length is 14 residues. J gave up 4 bases and V 2 bases, and 2 bases lay outside the gene matches. Germline V gives CDR1 MDHEN, CDR2 SYDVKM. CDR3 sequence (DNA): TGTGCCAGCAGTTTAGCGGGACAGGGGTACGAGCAGTACTTC. This sequence encodes CASSLAGQGYEQYF. Drawing the rest from reference TRBV28 and TRBJ2-7, the complete variable domain is DVKVTQSSRYLVKRTGEKVFLECVQDMDHENMFWYRQDPGLGLRLIYFSYDVKMKEKGDIPEGYSVSREKKERFSLILESASTNQTSMYLCASSLAGQGYEQYFGPGTRLTVT.

The genes are TRBV7-2 and TRBJ2-1, with D possibly being TRBD2 (5 bases). CDR1 is SGHTA, CDR2 FQGNSA, per germline. Trimming shortened V by 7 bases and J by 6 bases, and 19 bases separated the two germline ends. The CDR3 contains 15 residues. The CDR3 DNA reads as TGTGCCAGCACCTCTCGGGATGGGCGGACCAATGAGCAGTTCTTC. Amino acids: CASTSRDGRTNEQFF.

The CDR3 region is CASSLALDYNVKQFF. The CDR3 DNA follows: TGTGCCAGCAGCTTAGCCCTAGACTATAACGTCAAGCAGTTCTTC. The rearrangement uses TRBV11-3 and TRBJ2-1, with TRBD2 as a possible D gene (5 bases). V was trimmed by 1 base and J by 11 bases, leaving 18 bases between them. The CDR3 length is 15 residues. The germline V gene has CDR1 SGHNT and CDR2 YENEEA.

The chain has TRBV27 and TRBJ2-7, with 7 bases lining up with TRBD1. Trimming removed 2 bases from V and 3 bases from J; junction bases left unmatched: 4. Per the germline V gene, CDR1 is MNHEY and CDR2 is SMNVEV (reference sequence). The CDR3 covers 14 residues. The CDR3 loop is CASSLRQGIYEQYF. CDR3 nucleotide sequence: TGTGCCAGCAGTTTAAGACAGGGTATCTACGAGCAGTACTTC.

The chain combines TRBV7-2 with TRBJ2-5; 8 bases align to TRBD1. The germline V gene encodes CDR1 SGHTA and CDR2 FQGNSA. The V gene end was trimmed by 1 base and the J gene end by 4 bases; junction bases not matched to a gene: 5. The CDR3 is 15 residues long. CDR3 DNA sequence: TGTGCCAGCAGCTTAGTAGCAGGGGGCTTAGAGACCCAGTACTTC. It encodes CASSLVAGGLETQYF. Full variable domain (missing parts from reference TRBV7-2 and TRBJ2-5): GAGVSQSPSNKVTEKGKDVELRCDPISGHTALYWYRQSLGQGLEFLIYFQGNSAPDKSGLPSDRFSAERTGGSVSTLTIQRTQQEDSAVYLCASSLVAGGLETQYFGPGTRLLVL.

The rearrangement joins TRBV9 to TRBJ2-1, with TRBD2 identical over 8 bases. CDR1 is SGDLS, CDR2 YYNGEE, per germline. The trim removed 0 bases at V and 0 bases at J, leaving 5 bases unmatched. There are 17 residues in the CDR3. The CDR3 bases are TGTGCCAGCAGCGTAGGGGGCGGGAGGCCCTCCTACAATGAGCAGTTCTTC. Translated, it gives CASSVGGGRPSYNEQFF.

This clone was seen just once. The chain carries TRBV18 and TRBJ1-5; D call uncertain. The CDR3 totals 13 residues. Looked up from germline, CDR1 is KGHSH and CDR2 is LQKENI. Trimming took off 2 bases at V and 4 bases at J, with 6 bases between the two ends. Here the CDR3 DNA reads TGTGCCAGCTCACCAGACTTTAATCAGCCCCAGCATTTT. Encoded protein: CASSPDFNQPQHF.

The chain employs TRBV7-9 and TRBJ2-7; 7 bases agree with TRBD1. Germline trimming cut 2 bases from V and 5 bases from J; bases unmatched to any gene: 12. Germline CDR1 is SEHNR and CDR2 is FQNEAQ (reference sequence). The CDR3 extends over 16 amino acids. CDR3 loop: CASSLSLGQSFHEQYF. The DNA for the CDR3 is TGTGCCAGCAGCTTATCATTGGGACAGTCGTTCCACGAGCAGTACTTC.

V and J are TRBV5-4 and TRBJ1-2, with 7 bases aligning to TRBD1. Germline values: CDR1 SGHNT, CDR2 YYREEE (reference sequence). The J segment lost 5 bases and the V segment lost 4 bases, leaving 11 bases of the junction unmatched. The CDR3 is made up of 15 amino acids. The CDR3 DNA follows: TGTGCCAGCAGCCTACCTGACAGGGTAGGGTATGGCTACACCTTC. Translation gives CASSLPDRVGYGYTF. Complete variable domain (other parts from reference TRBV5-4 and TRBJ1-2): ETGVTQSPTHLIKTRGQQVTLRCSSQSGHNTVSWYQQALGQGPQFIFQYYREEENGRGNFPPRFSGLQFPNYSSELNVNALELDDSALYLCASSLPDRVGYGYTFGSGTRLTVV.

This sequence joins TRBV28 and TRBJ1-2; 7 positions match TRBD1. Germline values: CDR1 MDHEN, CDR2 SYDVKM. V lost 2 bases and J lost 4; bases outside the gene matches: 13. The CDR3 contains 17 residues. CDR3 region: CASSLQTGTLKIYGYTF. Here the CDR3 DNA reads TGTGCCAGCAGTTTACAGACAGGGACCCTAAAAATCTATGGCTACACCTTC.

V is TRBV5-1 and J is TRBJ2-3; D may be TRBD2 (5 bases). The germline gives CDR1 SGHRS, CDR2 YFSETQ. The CDR3 contains 15 residues. V shed 1 base and J shed 2 bases, with 11 bases lying between them. CDR3 region: CASSLLTGVTDTQYF. Here the CDR3 DNA reads TGCGCCAGCAGCTTGCTAACCGGGGTCACAGATACGCAGTATTTT.

The V gene is TRBV2, the J gene TRBJ1-5; 9 positions match TRBD1. The length of the CDR3 is 15 residues. The germline gives CDR1 SNHLY, CDR2 FYNNEI. Trimming removed 11 bases from V and 7 bases from J; junction bases left unmatched: 15. As DNA, the CDR3 is TGTGCCTGCACCCAGGACAGGGGATCTTCGCAGCCCCAGCATTTT. Protein product: CACTQDRGSSQPQHF.

This chain joins TRBV28 and TRBJ2-3; D is uncertain. The CDR3 covers 14 residues. V was cut by 2 bases and J by 2 bases, with 8 bases left in between. CDR1 is MDHEN, CDR2 SYDVKM, per germline. Here the CDR3 reads CASSLPQITDTQYF. The DNA of the CDR3 is TGTGCCAGCAGTTTACCTCAGATCACAGATACGCAGTATTTT.

The V call is TRBV6-5, the J call TRBJ1-1; D is unclear. The CDR3 extends over 12 amino acids. Germline values: CDR1 MNHEY, CDR2 SVGAGI. V was cut by 4 bases and J by 11 bases, with 14 bases left in between. CDR3 DNA sequence: TGTGCCAGCAGTTCCGGAGGGAGATGGGCTTTCTTT. Amino acid sequence: CASSSGGRWAFF.

As to this clone: Germline is not matched at one junction end, which may reflect a read error. The chain carries TRBV18 and TRBJ1-1; 8 nucleotides align to TRBD1. The CDR3 spans 15 residues. From germline, CDR1 is KGHSH and CDR2 LQKENI. CDR3 in amino acids: CAGSPLGQGDTEAFF. The DNA of the CDR3 is TGTGCCGGCTCGCCCCTCGGACAGGGAGACACTGAAGCTTTCTTT.

V gene TRBV29-1 combines with J gene TRBJ1-3; 9 bases agree with TRBD1. Germline V gives CDR1 SQVTM, CDR2 ANQGSEA. V was clipped by 7 bases and J by 1 base; unmatched bases: 5. This CDR3 region has 14 residues. In DNA, the CDR3 is TGCAGCGCTTCGGGACAGGGATCTGGAAACACCATATATTTT. As protein: CSASGQGSGNTIYF.